This TCR beta chain derives from a study of T cells expressing NK-cell markers. For the study at large: Sorted CD3+CD56+NKG2C+, CD3+CD56+NKG2C- and CD3+CD56-NKG2C+ T-cell subsets were beta-chain profiled. The eight sequenced donors comprised seven who were HCMV-seropositive and one who was seronegative. Study-wide results and caveats: Of CD8+ T cells, roughly 1.0-7.5% belonged to dominant NKG2C+ clonotypes in several donors.

Researchers built TCR beta cDNA using 5'RACE template switching with UMIs. From the 5' RACE reads, TCRdb lists one entry per CDR3 protein and no DNA. The sample has about 440,000 distinct CDR3 sequences, and its top ten clones hold 7.3%. The CDR3 totals 14 residues. Germline V gene data show CDR1 as SGHRS and CDR2 as YFSETQ. In regard to this clonotype: The target antigen is unknown.

V usage is TRBV5-1 and J usage is TRBJ2-2. This sequence was found in a woman between 18 and 70 years old in good health. The sample was blood T cells: a sorted CD56 or NKG2C T cell subset, CD4+ or CD8+ T cells, or bulk PBMC T cells (not recorded which). CDR3 amino acids: CASSAKTNTGELFF.